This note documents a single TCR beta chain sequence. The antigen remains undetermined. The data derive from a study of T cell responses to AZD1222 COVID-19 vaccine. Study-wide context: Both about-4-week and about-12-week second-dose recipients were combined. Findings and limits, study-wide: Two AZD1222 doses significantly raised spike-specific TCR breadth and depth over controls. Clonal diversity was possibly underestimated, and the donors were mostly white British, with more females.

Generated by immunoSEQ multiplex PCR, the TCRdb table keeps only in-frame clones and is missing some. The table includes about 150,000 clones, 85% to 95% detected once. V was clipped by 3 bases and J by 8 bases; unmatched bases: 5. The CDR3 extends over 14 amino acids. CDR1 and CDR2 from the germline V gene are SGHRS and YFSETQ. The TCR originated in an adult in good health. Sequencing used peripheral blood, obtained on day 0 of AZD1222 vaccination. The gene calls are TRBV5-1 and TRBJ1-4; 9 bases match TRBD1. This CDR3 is CASSSGQGLEKLFF. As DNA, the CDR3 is TGCGCCAGCAGCTCTGGACAGGGGCTCGAAAAACTGTTTTTT.